This entry lists 20 T cell receptor beta chains sequenced from one sample in a study of shared clonotypes between healthy human individuals. This table comes from immunoSEQ multiplex PCR, and its TCRdb copy is limited to in-frame clones, with some not included. This table holds approximately 110,000 clones, roughly 66% found once. The sample comprised memory CD8+ T cells sorted from blood. Subset: CD45RO+ cells pooled with CCR7-negative TemRA cells. The receptors originated from a woman aged 25-40 years in good health.

This chain links TRBV27 with TRBJ1-2; unclear D gene. The CDR3 runs 13 residues. Germline lookup yields CDR1 MNHEY and CDR2 SMNVEV (reference sequence). V lost 2 bases and J 7 bases, leaving 11 bases between the germline ends. CDR3 amino acids: CASSLGRMGGYTF. The CDR3 DNA sequence: TGTGCCAGCAGTTTAGGACGGATGGGTGGCTACACCTTC.

This clone has a handful of counts. V and J are TRBV5-1 and TRBJ2-3, with D possibly matching TRBD2 (6 bases). The V end lost 4 bases, the J end lost 0 bases, and 12 bases lay between the germline ends. Germline CDR1 SGHRS, CDR2 YFSETQ. CDR3 length: 15 amino acids. The CDR3 spells CASSVSGTSTDTQYF. The CDR3, as DNA: TGCGCCAGCAGCGTGTCCGGGACTAGCACAGATACGCAGTATTTT.

The genes are TRBV25-1 and TRBJ2-1; D is possibly TRBD1 or TRBD2 (5 bases each). The CDR3 totals 14 residues. Trimming took 10 bases from V and 0 from J, leaving 13 bases between them. Germline V gene lookup returns CDR1 MGHDK and CDR2 SYGVNS. The CDR3 bases are TGTGCCACGTCCGGGACCGACTCCTACAATGAGCAGTTCTTC. It encodes CATSGTDSYNEQFF.

This chain links TRBV5-1 with TRBJ2-7; D unclear. This CDR3 region has 16 residues. Germline lookup yields CDR1 SGHRS and CDR2 YFSETQ. V was pared by 0 bases and J by 2 bases, with 15 bases between. This CDR3 is CASSLAEQGETYEQYF. CDR3 nucleotide sequence: TGCGCCAGCAGCTTGGCCGAACAAGGCGAGACCTACGAGCAGTACTTC.

This clone was observed once. The chain employs TRBV4-2 and TRBJ2-1; 8 nucleotides line up with TRBD2. The CDR3 has 17 residues. The V gene's germline CDR1 is LGHNA and CDR2 YNFKEQ. V lost 1 base to trimming and J lost 6 bases; unmatched junction nucleotides: 11. CDR3 region: CASSQVIGAGAGNEQFF. The CDR3 DNA is TGTGCCAGCAGCCAAGTTATCGGAGCGGGAGCGGGCAATGAGCAGTTCTTC.

This chain connects TRBV1 to TRBJ2-3; the DNA was not compared with TRBD2, the D call given in the table. TRBV1 is a pseudogene locus. CDR3 length: 15 residues. The CDR3 DNA reads TGCACCAGCAGCCAAGATTACGGTAGCACAGATACGCAGTATTTT. The encoded protein is CTSSQDYGSTDTQYF.

The chain has TRBV7-9 and TRBJ1-1; no definite D call. The CDR3 totals 11 residues. V gave up 5 bases and J gave up 11 bases, with 12 bases separating them. From germline, CDR1 is SEHNR and CDR2 FQNEAQ (reference sequence). For the CDR3, the DNA is TGTGCCAGCAGCCTAGGGCACTTGGCTTTCTTT. Translation: CASSLGHLAFF.

The chain links TRBV11-2 to TRBJ1-1; no clear D. V lost 4 bases, J lost 7 bases, and 10 bases lay in between. Germline loops: CDR1 SGHAT, CDR2 FQNNGV. There are 12 residues in the CDR3. The CDR3 here is CASSYAGFEAFF. CDR3 DNA sequence: TGTGCCAGCAGCTACGCGGGCTTTGAAGCTTTCTTT.

This chain connects TRBV5-6 to TRBJ1-3, with D hard to call. Germline values: CDR1 SGHDT, CDR2 YYEEEE. The CDR3 covers 17 residues. The germline V and J ends were trimmed by 1 base and 1 base, with 15 bases remaining between them. CDR3 in amino acids: CASSLTPRQLSGNTIYF. The CDR3 bases are TGTGCCAGCAGCTTGACCCCTCGACAATTGTCTGGAAACACCATATATTTT. The full variable domain, rest sourced from reference TRBV5-6 and TRBJ1-3, is DAGVTQSPTHLIKTRGQQVTLRCSPKSGHDTVSWYQQALGQGPQFIFQYYEEEERQRGNFPDRFSGHQFPNYSSELNVNALLLGDSALYLCASSLTPRQLSGNTIYFGEGSWLTVV.

This clone was found many times. The chain couples TRBV25-1 to TRBJ2-7, with D unclear. V lost 8 bases and J 0 bases, leaving 20 bases between the germline ends. The CDR3 loop spans 16 amino acids. Germline CDR1 is MGHDK and CDR2 is SYGVNS. CDR3 protein: CASASSLGPSSYEQYF. Here the CDR3 DNA reads TGTGCCAGCGCCTCCTCCCTCGGACCGAGCTCCTACGAGCAGTACTTC.

The rearrangement links TRBV25-1 to TRBJ1-1; 7 nucleotides match TRBD1. The CDR3 is 14 amino acids. In germline, CDR1 is MGHDK, CDR2 SYGVNS. The V segment lost 2 bases and the J segment 4 bases; nucleotides outside the gene matches: 4. The CDR3 DNA sequence: TGTGCCAGCAGTGAACCGGAGGGGGCCACTGAAGCTTTCTTT. It yields the protein CASSEPEGATEAFF.

V gene TRBV4-1 combines with J gene TRBJ2-5; D might be TRBD1 or TRBD2, each matching 5 bases. Matching the DNA end better, TRBJ2-7 makes the J call doubtful. This CDR3 has 15 amino acids. Germline V gene lookup returns CDR1 MGHRA and CDR2 YSYEKL. The CDR3 DNA reads TGCGCCAGCAGCCAACCTACGGGGACCAATTACGAGCAGTACTTC. Encoded protein: CASSQPTGTNYEQYF.

This clone was detected only once. This sequence joins TRBV4-1 and TRBJ2-6; no clear D. This CDR3 comprises 16 residues. Germline lookup yields CDR1 MGHRA and CDR2 YSYEKL. Between the trimmed V and J ends, which lost 2 bases and 0 bases, there was a span of 8 bases. The DNA of the CDR3 is TGCGCCAGCAGCCAATTGTGGGGCTCTGGGGCCAACGTCCTGACTTTC. Its translation: CASSQLWGSGANVLTF.

This clone was detected many times. V gene TRBV15 combines with J gene TRBJ2-1; 10 nucleotides line up with TRBD1. The germline gives CDR1 LNHNV, CDR2 YYDKDF (reference sequence). The CDR3 loop spans 15 amino acids. V shed 4 bases, J shed 3 bases, and the junction held 3 bases outside the gene matches. The CDR3 region is CATSTGTGDYNEQFF. The CDR3 DNA is TGTGCCACCAGCACCGGGACAGGGGACTACAATGAGCAGTTCTTC.

The chain carries TRBV9 and TRBJ2-1; TRBD1 or TRBD2 may be the D gene (5 bases each). CDR1 is SGDLS, CDR2 YYNGEE, per germline. The length of the CDR3 is 14 residues. V lost 2 bases and J lost 9, with 15 bases in between. CDR3 sequence: CASSVSWGSTEQFF. CDR3 DNA: TGTGCCAGCAGCGTCAGCTGGGGGTCGACTGAGCAGTTCTTC.

The J gene is TRBJ2-1, the V gene TRBV2; 8 positions agree with TRBD2. The J segment lost 3 bases and the V segment lost 3 bases, leaving 7 bases of the junction unmatched. The CDR3 consists of 16 residues. CDR1 is SNHLY, CDR2 FYNNEI, per germline. The chain's CDR3 is CASSEGREAGYNEQFF. The CDR3 DNA reads TGTGCCAGCAGTGAGGGGCGGGAGGCCGGCTACAATGAGCAGTTCTTC.

V and J are TRBV10-3 and TRBJ2-1, with D maybe TRBD2 (7 bases). Germline CDR1 ENHRY, CDR2 SYGVKD. The CDR3 contains 12 residues. Trimming left V 4 bases short and J 10 bases short, with 11 bases between. The CDR3 is CAISVGGDEQFF. CDR3 bases: TGTGCCATCAGTGTAGGGGGGGACGAGCAGTTCTTC.

This chain uses TRBV19 with TRBJ2-6; 7 bases are shared with TRBD1. V lost 6 bases, J lost 0 bases, and 5 bases stayed unmatched. This CDR3 region has 16 residues. Germline CDR1 and CDR2: LNHDA and SQIVND (reference sequence). CDR3 loop: CASSRQGHSGANVLTF. In DNA form, the CDR3 reads TGTGCCAGTAGCCGACAGGGCCACTCTGGGGCCAACGTCCTGACTTTC.

The chain links TRBV7-9 to TRBJ2-7; D is unresolved. Trimming removed 1 base from V and 2 bases from J, with 9 bases in between. The CDR3 spans 14 residues. CDR1 is SEHNR and CDR2 is FQNEAQ in the germline V gene (reference sequence). CDR3 sequence reads: CASSLVSQAYEQYF. DNA for the CDR3: TGTGCCAGCAGCTTAGTCTCGCAAGCCTACGAGCAGTACTTC.

This clone was found once. A far larger clone is one nucleotide away, so this likely arose from a read error. This chain's CDR3 is CASSQNSHGKSGANVLTF. The DNA for the CDR3 is TGTGCCAGCAGCCAAAACAGTCACGGGAAATCTGGGGCCAACGTCCTGACTTTC. This sequence joins TRBV5-5 and TRBJ2-6; TRBD2 is a possible D gene (5 bases). Trimming shortened V by 4 bases and J by 1 base, and 18 bases separated the two germline ends. This CDR3 comprises 18 residues. Per germline, CDR1 SGHKS and CDR2 YYEKEE (reference sequence).